One and the same sample provided the 29 T cell receptor beta chains below, sequenced in a study of T-cell memory formation after mild COVID-19. TCRdb redid the calling of the 5' RACE reads with MiXCR, one entry per CDR3 protein. Of some 210,000 distinct CDR3 sequences listed, about 11% are singletons. Sample: PBMCs or a T cell subset sorted from them (not recorded which). These receptor sequences come from a man between 18 and 35 years old who had mild COVID-19 (a few samples of this study predate the infection). Cell type and time point are not known.

About this clonotype: A single base separates this from a much larger clone, so it may be a read error. The chain joins TRBV12-3 or TRBV12-4 to TRBJ1-6; maybe TRBD1 (5 bases). The CDR3 spans 12 residues. CDR3 region: CASSALRVPLRF. The DNA for the CDR3 is TGTGCCAGCAGTGCTCTCAGGGTTCCCCTCCGCTTT.

This clonotype has more than one count but fewer than ten. The J gene is TRBJ1-6, the V gene TRBV12-3 or TRBV12-4; tentative D call: TRBD1 (5 bases). V lost 6 bases and J 9 bases, leaving 12 bases between the germline ends. The length of the CDR3 is 13 residues. The DNA of the CDR3 is TGTGCCAGCAGCCCTGGGACTGGTTCACCCCTCCACTTT. Its protein product is CASSPGTGSPLHF.

This clonotype appeared a few times. The chain combines TRBV5-1 with TRBJ2-1, with D perhaps TRBD1 (5 bases). The CDR3 sequence is 13 residues long. The ends were cut back, 0 bases at V and 8 bases at J, with 9 bases in the middle. Looked up from germline, CDR1 is SGHRS and CDR2 is YFSETQ. In DNA, the CDR3 is TGCGCCAGCAGCTTGGCCCAGGGCGATGAGCAGTTCTTC. The encoded protein is CASSLAQGDEQFF.

CDR3 DNA sequence: TGTGCCAGCAGTTTGAGATACCGGGAGCAAGGCTACACCTTC. Amino acids: CASSLRYREQGYTF. The chain combines TRBV27 with TRBJ1-2; no reliable D call. CDR1 and CDR2 (germline): MNHEY, SMNVEV (reference sequence). The CDR3 consists of 14 residues. V lost 3 bases and J lost 8, with 16 bases in between.

This clonotype was seen a handful of times. The rearrangement joins TRBV7-2 to TRBJ1-1, with D tentatively TRBD1 (5 bases). V shed 1 base and J shed 1 base, with 10 bases lying between them. This CDR3 spans 15 amino acids. Germline values: CDR1 SGHTA, CDR2 FQGNSA. The CDR3 nucleotides are TGTGCCAGCAGCTTAGACGTCAGGGCGAACACTGAAGCTTTCTTT. Translated: CASSLDVRANTEAFF.

The genes are TRBV11-2 and TRBJ2-7; possibly TRBD2 for D (5 bases). V lost 5 bases and J 0 bases, leaving 14 bases between the germline ends. The CDR3 contains 15 residues. Germline CDR1 reads SGHAT; CDR2 reads FQNNGV. CDR3: CASSLGIGSSYEQYV. The CDR3 coding sequence is TGTGCCAGCAGCCTAGGTATTGGGAGCTCCTACGAGCAGTACGTC.

This chain connects TRBV5-4 to TRBJ2-5, with 9 positions matching TRBD2. The CDR3 contains 15 residues. Per the germline V gene, CDR1 is SGHNT and CDR2 is YYREEE (reference sequence). V trimming: 4 bases; J trimming: 4 bases; junction bases outside the gene matches: 8. As DNA, the CDR3 is TGTGCCAGCAGCCCGGGACTAGCAAACCGAGAGACCCAGTACTTC. Amino acid sequence: CASSPGLANRETQYF. The whole variable domain, filled in from reference TRBV5-4 and TRBJ2-5, reads ETGVTQSPTHLIKTRGQQVTLRCSSQSGHNTVSWYQQALGQGPQFIFQYYREEENGRGNFPPRFSGLQFPNYSSELNVNALELDDSALYLCASSPGLANRETQYFGPGTRLLVL.

In this sample, this clonotype turned up many times. This chain joins TRBV5-1 and TRBJ2-5; a weak D match, TRBD1 (6 bases). Germline V gene data show CDR1 as SGHRS and CDR2 as YFSETQ. V dropped 0 bases and J dropped 4 bases, with 16 bases sitting between them. The CDR3 is made up of 16 amino acids. In DNA form, the CDR3 reads TGCGCCAGCAGCTTGGCCCATGGCGAACAGGGAGAGACCCAGTACTTC. Residues: CASSLAHGEQGETQYF.

This clonotype showed up just a few times. The chain combines TRBV9 with TRBJ2-2, with a weak D call TRBD1 (5 bases). Germline values: CDR1 SGDLS, CDR2 YYNGEE. This CDR3 spans 15 amino acids. The ends were cut back, 0 bases at V and 0 bases at J, with 6 bases in the middle. The CDR3 coding sequence is TGTGCCAGCAGCGTAGGGGGCGCGAACACCGGGGAGCTGTTTTTT. This translates into CASSVGGANTGELFF.

CDR3 in amino acids: CASSYSGFDQPQHF. The CDR3 coding sequence is TGTGCCAGCAGTTACTCGGGATTCGATCAGCCCCAGCATTTT. The chain is built from TRBV6-6 and TRBJ1-5; D ambiguous. The CDR3 has 14 amino acids. Trimming took off 0 bases at V and 5 bases at J, with 8 bases between the two ends. Germline V CDR1 and CDR2: MNHNY, SVGAGI (reference sequence).

The chain uses TRBV5-1 and TRBJ1-1; unclear D gene. CDR1 and CDR2 from the germline V gene are SGHRS and YFSETQ. The V gene lost 4 bases and the J gene lost 1 base, with 14 bases spanning the gap. The CDR3 length is 15 residues. The CDR3 protein is CASSGLPGGNTEAFF. The CDR3 DNA reads as TGCGCCAGCAGCGGACTTCCCGGCGGGAACACTGAAGCTTTCTTT.

This clonotype was picked up a small number of times. The J gene is TRBJ1-5, the V gene TRBV19, with 10 bases that match TRBD1. From germline, CDR1 is LNHDA and CDR2 SQIVND (reference sequence). Trimming took 7 bases from V and 9 from J; bases not matched to a gene: 15. This CDR3 has 16 amino acids. The CDR3 loop is CASTYGTGVEVSPQHF. Here the CDR3 DNA reads TGTGCCAGTACCTATGGGACAGGGGTGGAAGTATCGCCCCAGCATTTT.

This clonotype showed up many times. CDR3 amino acids: CASSQDGNTEAFF. The DNA for the CDR3 is TGTGCCAGCAGCCAAGATGGAAACACTGAAGCTTTCTTT. The chain is built from TRBV4-2 and TRBJ1-1; D call uncertain. This CDR3 comprises 13 residues. Germline values: CDR1 LGHNA, CDR2 YNFKEQ. The V end was cut by 0 bases, the J end by 2 bases, with 4 bases between.

This clonotype was seen only a few times. The chain joins TRBV20-1 to TRBJ2-3; D is perhaps TRBD1 (5 bases). Germline CDR1 is DFQATT and CDR2 is SNEGSKA (reference sequence). The CDR3 is 14 residues long. Deletions cut 3 bases from V and 1 base from J, with 11 bases between. The CDR3 protein is CSARWQGGTDTQYF. The CDR3 DNA reads TGCAGTGCTAGGTGGCAGGGTGGCACAGATACGCAGTATTTT.

In its sample, this clonotype was seen a few times. V is TRBV6-6 and J is TRBJ2-7, with D maybe TRBD2 (6 bases). Looked up from germline, CDR1 is MNHNY and CDR2 is SVGAGI (reference sequence). The length of the CDR3 is 14 residues. Trimming removed 0 bases from V and 3 bases from J, with 9 bases in between. Here the CDR3 reads CASSYSRRVYEQYV. The CDR3 bases are TGTGCCAGCAGTTACTCCAGGAGGGTCTACGAGCAGTACGTC.

This clonotype appeared a few times. The chain employs TRBV7-2 and TRBJ2-7; a possible D gene is TRBD2 (7 bases). Looked up from germline, CDR1 is SGHTA and CDR2 is FQGNSA. The CDR3 extends over 15 amino acids. Trimming left V 4 bases short and J 4 bases short, with 17 bases between. This CDR3 is CASSSRGGGTYEQYF. The CDR3, as DNA: TGTGCCAGCAGCTCGAGGGGGGGAGGGACATACGAGCAGTACTTC.

The chain couples TRBV7-2 to TRBJ1-6; TRBD1 is a possible D gene (5 bases). The V end lost 2 bases, the J end lost 10 bases, and 12 bases lay between the germline ends. The CDR3 is 14 amino acids. Germline CDR1 is SGHTA and CDR2 is FQGNSA. CDR3 sequence reads: CASSLRSGTSPLHF. In DNA, the CDR3 is TGTGCCAGCAGCTTACGTAGCGGGACCTCACCCCTCCACTTT.

The chain combines TRBV5-1 with TRBJ2-5; D is uncertain. Trimming left V 0 bases short and J 1 base short, with 7 bases between. Germline V gene sequence: CDR1 SGHRS, CDR2 YFSETQ. The CDR3 extends over 14 amino acids. This CDR3 is CASSLGWIQETQYF. CDR3 coding DNA: TGCGCCAGCAGCTTGGGCTGGATCCAAGAGACCCAGTACTTC.

This chain connects TRBV5-1 to TRBJ1-2; a possible D gene is TRBD1 (5 bases). Germline CDR1 and CDR2: SGHRS and YFSETQ. Trimming shortened V by 0 bases and J by 0 bases, and 9 bases separated the two germline ends. The CDR3 has 15 amino acids. This CDR3 reads CASSLEAGTNYGYTF. The CDR3 region has the DNA TGCGCCAGCAGCTTGGAGGCAGGGACTAACTATGGCTACACCTTC. Supplemented by reference TRBV5-1 and TRBJ1-2, the full variable domain reads KAGVTQTPRYLIKTRGQQVTLSCSPISGHRSVSWYQQTPGQGLQFLFEYFSETQRNKGNFPGRFSGRQFSNSRSEMNVSTLELGDSALYLCASSLEAGTNYGYTFGSGTRLTVV.

The V call is TRBV5-8, the J call TRBJ2-7, with 9 bases fitting TRBD1. Germline lookup yields CDR1 SGHTS and CDR2 YDEGEE. This CDR3 spans 14 amino acids. Germline trimming cut 4 bases from V and 5 bases from J; bases unmatched to any gene: 7. The CDR3, as DNA: TGTGCCAGCAGCCCCTGGACAGGGGTACACGAGCAGTACGTC. Encoded protein: CASSPWTGVHEQYV.

This clonotype occurred many times. The CDR3 DNA sequence: TGTGCCTGGAGTGTACTTTCCCGGGAAGAGACCCAGTACTTC. Its translation: CAWSVLSREETQYF. The chain carries TRBV30 and TRBJ2-5; D gene ambiguous. V shed 0 bases and J shed 3 bases, with 11 bases lying between them. This CDR3 has 14 amino acids. The germline gives CDR1 GTSNPN, CDR2 SVGIG (reference sequence).

This clonotype has only a few counts. V and J are TRBV7-9 and TRBJ2-7; either TRBD1 or TRBD2 may fit D (5 bases each). This CDR3 has 16 residues. With 4 bases removed from V and 0 bases from J, the gap between germline ends came to 16 bases. CDR1 SEHNR and CDR2 FQNEAQ come from the germline V gene (reference sequence). The CDR3 reads CASSSLGTESSYEQYF. As DNA, the CDR3 is TGTGCCAGCAGCTCCCTGGGGACCGAGAGCTCCTACGAGCAGTACTTC.

The chain joins TRBV7-9 to TRBJ1-4; D possibly corresponds to TRBD1 (5 bases). The germline CDR1 and CDR2 sequences are SEHNR and FQNEAQ (reference sequence). There are 15 residues in the CDR3. The V end was cut by 1 base, the J end by 8 bases, with 14 bases between. The CDR3, as DNA: TGTGCCAGCAGCTTAGGGGGGATAGACCCAGAAAAACTGTTTTTT. Its protein product is CASSLGGIDPEKLFF. Full variable domain (missing parts from reference TRBV7-9 and TRBJ1-4): DTGVSQNPRHKITKRGQNVTFRCDPISEHNRLYWYRQTLGQGPEFLTYFQNEAQLEKSRLLSDRFSAERPKGSFSTLEIQRTEQGDSAMYLCASSLGGIDPEKLFFGSGTQLSVL.

The chain combines TRBV5-1 with TRBJ1-1; D ambiguous. Germline CDR1 and CDR2: SGHRS and YFSETQ. Trimming cost V 0 bases and J 0 bases, with 6 bases left between them. The CDR3 length is 14 residues. CDR3 sequence (DNA): TGCGCCAGCAGCTTGGGAGAAATGAACACTGAAGCTTTCTTT. The encoded protein is CASSLGEMNTEAFF.

The chain carries TRBV7-2 and TRBJ2-3; D is unresolved. The CDR3 sequence is 14 residues long. In germline, CDR1 is SGHTA, CDR2 FQGNSA. V was pared by 5 bases and J by 4 bases, with 13 bases between. The CDR3 spells CASSQRPVSDTQYF. The CDR3 DNA is TGTGCCAGCAGCCAACGGCCGGTCTCAGATACGCAGTATTTT.

This clonotype was seen many times. The chain couples TRBV2 to TRBJ1-5, with D possibly matching TRBD1 (5 bases). CDR3 length equals 14 residues. The V and J ends lost 4 bases and 5 bases respectively, with 12 bases between them. The germline V gene has CDR1 SNHLY and CDR2 FYNNEI. As DNA, the CDR3 is TGTGCCAGCAGTGTGGGGGTCGGATATCAGCCCCAGCATTTT. It codes for CASSVGVGYQPQHF.

V and J are TRBV6-5 and TRBJ1-2; D call uncertain. This CDR3 is 17 amino acids long. V was clipped by 2 bases and J by 2 bases, with 18 bases between them. From germline, CDR1 is MNHEY and CDR2 SVGAGI. The CDR3 nucleotides read TGTGCCAGCAGTTACGATCTCCTCGGCCAAGAAAACTATGGCTACACCTTC. Protein: CASSYDLLGQENYGYTF.

V gene TRBV5-5 combines with J gene TRBJ1-2, with no clear D. V lost 6 bases and J 4 bases, leaving 16 bases between the germline ends. From germline, CDR1 is SGHKS and CDR2 YYEKEE (reference sequence). The CDR3 has 14 residues. CDR3 protein: CASNKLDTIYGYTF. The CDR3 DNA reads TGTGCCAGCAACAAATTAGACACCATCTATGGCTACACCTTC.

By proportion, this clonotype is medium-sized. The chain recombines TRBV5-8 with TRBJ1-2, with a tentative D call TRBD1 (5 bases). This CDR3 has 13 amino acids. In germline, CDR1 is SGHTS, CDR2 YDEGEE. V was cut by 1 base and J by 8 bases, with 12 bases left in between. The CDR3 is CASSLYAGPGYTF. The CDR3 DNA reads as TGTGCCAGCAGCTTGTACGCAGGGCCAGGCTACACCTTC.